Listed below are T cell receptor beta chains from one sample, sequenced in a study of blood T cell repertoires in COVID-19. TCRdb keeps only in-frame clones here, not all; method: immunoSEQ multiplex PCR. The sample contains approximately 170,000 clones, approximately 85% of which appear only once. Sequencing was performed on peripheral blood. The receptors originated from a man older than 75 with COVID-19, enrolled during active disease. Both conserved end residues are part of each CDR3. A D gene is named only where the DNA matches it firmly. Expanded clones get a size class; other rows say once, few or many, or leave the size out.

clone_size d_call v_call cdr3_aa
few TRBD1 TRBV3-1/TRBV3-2 CASSQDLTGASGYTF
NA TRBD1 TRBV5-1 CASSFQGAVEKLFF
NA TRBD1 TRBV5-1 CASSFTGDRTEAFF
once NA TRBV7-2 CASSFRGAAETQYF
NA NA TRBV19 CASSSHPYRVNQPQHF
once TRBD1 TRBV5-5 CASSQGQGLGNTIYF
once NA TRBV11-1 CASSLAQGGSYEQYF
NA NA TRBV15 CATSRAGGEGTEAFF
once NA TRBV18 CASSQGTPATNEKLFF
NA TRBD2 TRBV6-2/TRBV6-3 CASSYAAGVNTGELFF
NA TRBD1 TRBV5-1 CASSFGQGANTEAFF